Below are 9 T cell receptor beta chains sequenced from a single sample in a study of circulating and synovial CD4+ cells in juvenile arthritis. The assay was immunoSEQ multiplex PCR, and TCRdb's table has in-frame clones only and misses some. This table holds 15,000 to 20,000 clones, around nine tenths found once. The sequenced sample was CD4+ T cells from blood. These TCRs come from a human donor with juvenile idiopathic arthritis.

The CDR3 DNA is TGTGCTAGTGGTTCGGGACAGGGGAGCTATGGCTACACCTTC. As protein: CASGSGQGSYGYTF. J is TRBJ1-2 and V is TRBV12-5; 10 positions match TRBD1. Germline lookup yields CDR1 LGHNT and CDR2 FRNRAP. The trim removed 4 bases at V and 4 bases at J, leaving 3 bases unmatched. The CDR3 contains 14 residues.

This chain uses TRBV10-3 with TRBJ2-5; 16 bases align to TRBD2. V was pared by 5 bases and J by 2 bases, with 5 bases of the junction left unmatched. Germline V lookup: CDR1 ENHRY, CDR2 SYGVKD. The CDR3 runs to 17 residues. The CDR3 DNA is TGTGCCATCAGTCCCGGGACTAGCGGGGGGGGGCAAGAGACCCAGTACTTC. Its protein product is CAISPGTSGGGQETQYF.

V gene TRBV5-1 combines with J gene TRBJ2-7, with 7 positions matching TRBD1. The CDR3 is 15 amino acids. Germline loops: CDR1 SGHRS, CDR2 YFSETQ. Trimming cost V 4 bases and J 0 bases; bases outside gene matches: 7. CDR3 amino acids: CASSRQGVGSYEQYF. DNA of the CDR3: TGCGCCAGCAGCCGGCAGGGGGTAGGCTCCTACGAGCAGTACTTC. Using reference TRBV5-1 and TRBJ2-7 for the parts outside the CDR3, the full variable domain is KAGVTQTPRYLIKTRGQQVTLSCSPISGHRSVSWYQQTPGQGLQFLFEYFSETQRNKGNFPGRFSGRQFSNSRSEMNVSTLELGDSALYLCASSRQGVGSYEQYFGPGTRLTVT.

By frequency in the sample, this clone is medium-sized. The chain joins TRBV14 to TRBJ1-6; D remains ambiguous. The V gene lost 1 base and the J gene lost 7 bases, with 14 bases spanning the gap. This CDR3 spans 16 amino acids. Germline V gene sequence: CDR1 SGHDN, CDR2 FVKESK. DNA for the CDR3: TGTGCCAGCAGCCAAGGGGCCAGGTCTTCAAATTCACCCCTCCACTTT. Protein product: CASSQGARSSNSPLHF. Full variable domain (missing parts from reference TRBV14 and TRBJ1-6): EAGVTQFPSHSVIEKGQTVTLRCDPISGHDNLYWYRRVMGKEIKFLLHFVKESKQDESGMPNNRFLAERTGGTYSTLKVQPAELEDSGVYFCASSQGARSSNSPLHFGNGTRLTVT.

A single count supports this clone. The CDR3 sequence: CASRAPDRANTEAFF. CDR3 coding DNA: TGTGCCAGCAGAGCTCCGGACAGGGCAAACACTGAAGCTTTCTTT. This chain uses TRBV6-6 with TRBJ1-1; TRBD1 matches 8 bases. The germline V gene encodes CDR1 MNHNY and CDR2 SVGAGI (reference sequence). The CDR3 extends over 15 amino acids. Unmatched junction bases numbered 8, after V lost 6 bases and J lost 2 bases.

The J gene is TRBJ2-7, the V gene TRBV7-9, with D possibly TRBD2 on 6 matching bases. The germline V and J ends were trimmed by 4 bases and 0 bases, with 13 bases remaining between them. The length of the CDR3 is 15 residues. CDR1 SEHNR and CDR2 FQNEAQ come from the germline V gene (reference sequence). The CDR3, as DNA: TGTGCCAGCAGCTGGGGGACTGCTTCCTCCTACGAGCAGTACTTC. Translation: CASSWGTASSYEQYF. Full variable domain (rest looked up from reference TRBV7-9 and TRBJ2-7): DTGVSQNPRHKITKRGQNVTFRCDPISEHNRLYWYRQTLGQGPEFLTYFQNEAQLEKSRLLSDRFSAERPKGSFSTLEIQRTEQGDSAMYLCASSWGTASSYEQYFGPGTRLTVT.

CDR3 sequence: CASSQTFSGRTDTQYF. The CDR3 coding sequence is TGTGCCAGCAGCCAAACTTTTAGCGGACGCACAGATACGCAGTATTTT. The chain combines TRBV14 with TRBJ2-3; D is perhaps TRBD2 (6 bases). The CDR3 contains 16 residues. Trimming took 2 bases from V and 1 from J, leaving 13 bases between them. CDR1 and CDR2 from the germline V gene are SGHDN and FVKESK.

As to this clone: The same CDR3 is also encoded by other DNA sequences in this sample. The rearrangement uses TRBV4-3 and TRBJ1-6; D gene uncertain. V was clipped by 2 bases and J by 8 bases, with 10 bases between them. The V gene's germline CDR1 is LGHNA and CDR2 YSLEER. This CDR3 has 14 residues. The CDR3: CASSQRGADSPLHF. The CDR3 coding sequence is TGCGCCAGCAGCCAACGGGGTGCTGATTCACCCCTCCACTTT.

The V and J genes are TRBV7-2 and TRBJ1-5; D is perhaps TRBD1 (6 bases). The CDR3 consists of 18 residues. Germline V gene lookup returns CDR1 SGHTA and CDR2 FQGNSA. V gave up 5 bases and J gave up 1 base, with 21 bases separating them. This chain's CDR3 is CASSRDPLQGLSNQPQHF. CDR3 nucleotide sequence: TGTGCCAGCAGCCGAGACCCACTTCAGGGGCTAAGCAATCAGCCCCAGCATTTT.